Given below is one TCR beta chain in context. What it recognizes is unknown. The CDR3 loop spans 13 amino acids. In germline, CDR1 is ENHRY, CDR2 SYGVKD. The V end was cut by 3 bases, the J end by 5 bases, with 8 bases between. This sample is drawn from a study of cytomegalovirus exposure and HLA in healthy donors. 13 Jbeta primers and 60 Vbeta primers were used for the PCR. Data came from immunoSEQ multiplex PCR; TCRdb stores just in-frame clones and leaves some out. The sample holds some 130,000 clones, roughly 77% seen once. Study-wide results and limits: The majority of CMV-associated TCR beta chains were reported as apparently HLA-restricted in a later analysis.

What was sequenced was PBMCs. The chain has TRBV10-3 and TRBJ1-5; D is possibly TRBD1 (5 bases). The receptor comes from a woman aged 40 to 50 in good health and CMV-seropositive. CDR3 loop: CAISDRDYQPQHF. The CDR3 DNA reads as TGTGCCATCAGTGATCGGGACTATCAGCCCCAGCATTTT.